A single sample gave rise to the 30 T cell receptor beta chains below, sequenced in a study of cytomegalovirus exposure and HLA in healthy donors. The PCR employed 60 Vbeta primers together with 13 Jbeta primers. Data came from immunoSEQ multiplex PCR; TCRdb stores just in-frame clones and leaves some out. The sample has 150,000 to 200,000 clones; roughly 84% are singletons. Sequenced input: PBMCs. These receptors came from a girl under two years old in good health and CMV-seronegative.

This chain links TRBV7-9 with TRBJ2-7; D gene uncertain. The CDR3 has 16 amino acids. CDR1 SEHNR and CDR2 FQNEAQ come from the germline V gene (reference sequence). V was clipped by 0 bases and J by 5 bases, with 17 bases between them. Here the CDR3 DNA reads TGTGCCAGCAGCTTAGCGATCCCCCAGTATTCCCACGAGCAGTACTTC. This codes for CASSLAIPQYSHEQYF.

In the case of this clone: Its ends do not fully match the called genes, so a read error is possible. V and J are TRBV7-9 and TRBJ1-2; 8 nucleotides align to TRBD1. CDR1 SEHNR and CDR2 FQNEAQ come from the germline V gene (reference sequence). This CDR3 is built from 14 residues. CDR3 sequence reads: CSSSNTGGSNGYTF. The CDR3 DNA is TGTTCCAGCAGTAATACAGGGGGGTCTAATGGCTACACCTTC.

CDR3 protein: CASSTGVNTGELFF. The CDR3 nucleotides read TGCGCCAGCAGCACGGGTGTGAACACCGGGGAGCTGTTTTTT. V gene TRBV5-1 combines with J gene TRBJ2-2; no definite D call. The V end was cut by 4 bases, the J end by 1 base, with 8 bases between. This CDR3 contains 14 residues. The V gene's germline CDR1 is SGHRS and CDR2 YFSETQ.

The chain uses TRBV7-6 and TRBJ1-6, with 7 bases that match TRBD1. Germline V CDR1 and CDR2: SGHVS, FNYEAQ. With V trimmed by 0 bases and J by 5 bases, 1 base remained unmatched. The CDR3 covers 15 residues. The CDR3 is CASSLAGTDNSPLHF. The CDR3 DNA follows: TGTGCCAGCAGCTTAGCCGGGACAGATAATTCACCCCTCCACTTT.

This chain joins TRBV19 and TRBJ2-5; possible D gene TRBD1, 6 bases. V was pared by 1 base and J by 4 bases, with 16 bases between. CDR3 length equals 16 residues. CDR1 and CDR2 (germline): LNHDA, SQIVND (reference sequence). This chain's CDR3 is CASSIGTGMVGETQYF. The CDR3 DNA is TGTGCCAGTAGTATAGGTACAGGGATGGTTGGAGAGACCCAGTACTTC.

The CDR3 spells CASSWTGPGVNEQFF. The CDR3 region has the DNA TGCGCCAGCAGCTGGACAGGCCCGGGAGTCAATGAGCAGTTCTTC. The rearrangement joins TRBV5-1 to TRBJ2-1, with D perhaps matching TRBD1 (7 bases). Germline assignment: CDR1 SGHRS and CDR2 YFSETQ. This CDR3 is built from 15 residues. Trimming removed 3 bases from V and 6 bases from J, with 16 bases in between. The whole variable domain, remainder taken from reference TRBV5-1 and TRBJ2-1, is KAGVTQTPRYLIKTRGQQVTLSCSPISGHRSVSWYQQTPGQGLQFLFEYFSETQRNKGNFPGRFSGRQFSNSRSEMNVSTLELGDSALYLCASSWTGPGVNEQFFGPGTRLTVL.

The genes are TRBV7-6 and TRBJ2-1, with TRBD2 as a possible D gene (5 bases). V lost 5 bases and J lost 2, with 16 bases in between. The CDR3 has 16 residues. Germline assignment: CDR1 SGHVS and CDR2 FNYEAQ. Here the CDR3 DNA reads TGTGCCAGCAGCGCTAGTTCTAGCTCCCCCTACAATGAGCAGTTCTTC. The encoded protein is CASSASSSSPYNEQFF.

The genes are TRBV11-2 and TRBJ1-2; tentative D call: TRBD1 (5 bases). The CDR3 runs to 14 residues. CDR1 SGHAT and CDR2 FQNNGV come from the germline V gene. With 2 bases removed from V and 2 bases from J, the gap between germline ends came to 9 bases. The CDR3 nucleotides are TGTGCCAGCAGCTTAAAGGGGCCGAACTATGGCTACACCTTC. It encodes CASSLKGPNYGYTF.

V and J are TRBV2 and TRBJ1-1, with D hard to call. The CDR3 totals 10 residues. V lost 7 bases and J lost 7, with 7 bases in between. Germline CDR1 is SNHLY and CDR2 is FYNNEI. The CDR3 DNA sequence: TGTGCCAGCACCTCGCGTGAAGCTTTCTTT. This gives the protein CASTSREAFF.

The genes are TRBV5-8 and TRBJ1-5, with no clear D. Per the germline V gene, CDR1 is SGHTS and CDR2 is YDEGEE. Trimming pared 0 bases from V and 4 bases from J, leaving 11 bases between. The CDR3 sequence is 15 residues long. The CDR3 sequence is CASSLEGGRNQPQHF. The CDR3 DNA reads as TGTGCCAGCAGCTTGGAAGGAGGGAGGAATCAGCCCCAGCATTTT.

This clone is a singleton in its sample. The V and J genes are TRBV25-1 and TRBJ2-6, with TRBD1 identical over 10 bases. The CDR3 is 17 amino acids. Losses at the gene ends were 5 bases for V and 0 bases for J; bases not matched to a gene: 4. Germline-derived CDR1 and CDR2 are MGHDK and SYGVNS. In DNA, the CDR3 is TGTGCCAGCAGTTGGGACAGGGGAGGCTCTGGGGCCAACGTCCTGACTTTC. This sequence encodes CASSWDRGGSGANVLTF.

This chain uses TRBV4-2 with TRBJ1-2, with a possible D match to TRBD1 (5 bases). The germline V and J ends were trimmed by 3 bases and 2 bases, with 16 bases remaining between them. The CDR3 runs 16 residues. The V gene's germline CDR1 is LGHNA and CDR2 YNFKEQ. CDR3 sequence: CASSHLGQPRNYGYTF. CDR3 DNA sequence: TGTGCCAGCAGCCACCTAGGACAACCCAGAAACTATGGCTACACCTTC.

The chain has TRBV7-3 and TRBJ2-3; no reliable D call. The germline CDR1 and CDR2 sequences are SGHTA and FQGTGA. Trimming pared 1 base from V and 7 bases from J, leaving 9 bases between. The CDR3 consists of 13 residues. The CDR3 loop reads CASSLSASNTQYF. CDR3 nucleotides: TGTGCCAGCAGCTTAAGCGCCTCGAATACGCAGTATTTT.

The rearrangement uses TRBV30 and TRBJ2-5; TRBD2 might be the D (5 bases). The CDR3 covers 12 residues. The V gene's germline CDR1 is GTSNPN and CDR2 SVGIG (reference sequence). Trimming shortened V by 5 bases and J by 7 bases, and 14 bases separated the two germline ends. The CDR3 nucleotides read TGTGCCTGGTGGACGGGGAAGAGGACCCAGTACTTC. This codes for CAWWTGKRTQYF.

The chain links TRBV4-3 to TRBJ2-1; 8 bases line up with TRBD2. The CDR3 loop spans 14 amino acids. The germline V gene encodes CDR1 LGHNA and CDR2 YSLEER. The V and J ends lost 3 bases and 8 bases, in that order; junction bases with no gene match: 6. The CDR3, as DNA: TGCGCCAGCAGCCACCGGGAGGGCATGGATGAGCAGTTCTTC. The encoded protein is CASSHREGMDEQFF.

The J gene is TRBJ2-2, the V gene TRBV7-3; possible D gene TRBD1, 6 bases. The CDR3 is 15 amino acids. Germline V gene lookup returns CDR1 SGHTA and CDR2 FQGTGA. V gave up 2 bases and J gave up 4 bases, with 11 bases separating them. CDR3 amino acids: CASSLGYRATGELFF. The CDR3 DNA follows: TGTGCCAGCAGCTTAGGGTACAGGGCCACCGGGGAGCTGTTTTTT.

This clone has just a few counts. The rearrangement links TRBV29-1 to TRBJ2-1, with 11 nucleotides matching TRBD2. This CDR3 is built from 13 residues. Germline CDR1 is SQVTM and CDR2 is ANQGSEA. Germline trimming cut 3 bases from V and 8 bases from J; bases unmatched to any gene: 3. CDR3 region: CSVDRTSGHEQFF. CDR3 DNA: TGCAGCGTTGATCGGACTAGCGGGCATGAGCAGTTCTTC.

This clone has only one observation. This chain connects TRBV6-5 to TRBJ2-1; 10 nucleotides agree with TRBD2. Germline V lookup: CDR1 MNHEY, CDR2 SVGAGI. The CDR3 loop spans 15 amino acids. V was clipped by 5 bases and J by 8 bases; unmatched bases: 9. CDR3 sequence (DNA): TGTGCCAGCAGTAGGTTAGCGGGGGGTGAGGATGAGCAGTTCTTC. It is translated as CASSRLAGGEDEQFF.

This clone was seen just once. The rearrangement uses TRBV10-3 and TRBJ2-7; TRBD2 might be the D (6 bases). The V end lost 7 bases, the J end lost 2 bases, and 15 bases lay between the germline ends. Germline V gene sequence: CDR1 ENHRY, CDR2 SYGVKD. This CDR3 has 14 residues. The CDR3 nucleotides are TGTGCCATCACGGGGACTCCAGCGACCTACGAGCAGTACTTC. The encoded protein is CAITGTPATYEQYF.

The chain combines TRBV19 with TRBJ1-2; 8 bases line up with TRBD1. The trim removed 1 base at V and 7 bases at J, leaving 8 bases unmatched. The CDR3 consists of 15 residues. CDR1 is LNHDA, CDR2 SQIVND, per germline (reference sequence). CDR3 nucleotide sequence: TGTGCCAGTAGTATAGTCCGCGGGACAGGAGGTGGCTACACCTTC. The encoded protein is CASSIVRGTGGGYTF.

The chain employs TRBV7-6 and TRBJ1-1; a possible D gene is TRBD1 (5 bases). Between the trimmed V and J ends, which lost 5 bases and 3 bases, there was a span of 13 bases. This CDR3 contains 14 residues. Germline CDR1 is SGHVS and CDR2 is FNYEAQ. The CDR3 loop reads CASSRQGVDTEAFF. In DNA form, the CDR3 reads TGTGCCAGCAGCCGCCAAGGGGTTGACACTGAAGCTTTCTTT. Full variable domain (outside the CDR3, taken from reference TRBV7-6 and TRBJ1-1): GAGVSQSPRYKVTKRGQDVALRCDPISGHVSLYWYRQALGQGPEFLTYFNYEAQQDKSGLPNDRFSAERPEGSISTLTIQRTEQRDSAMYRCASSRQGVDTEAFFGQGTRLTVV.

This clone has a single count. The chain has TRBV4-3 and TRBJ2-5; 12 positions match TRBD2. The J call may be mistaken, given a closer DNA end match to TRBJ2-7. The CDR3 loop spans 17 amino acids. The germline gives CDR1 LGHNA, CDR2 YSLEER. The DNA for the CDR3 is TGCGCCAGCAGCCACCTCGGACTAGCGGGAATCTCCTACGAGCAGTACTTC. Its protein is CASSHLGLAGISYEQYF.

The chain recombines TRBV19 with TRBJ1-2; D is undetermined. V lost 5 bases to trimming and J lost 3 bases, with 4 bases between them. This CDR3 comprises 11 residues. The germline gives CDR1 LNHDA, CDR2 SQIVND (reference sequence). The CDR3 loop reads CASSLYYGYTF. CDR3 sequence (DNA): TGTGCCAGTAGTCTCTACTATGGCTACACCTTC.

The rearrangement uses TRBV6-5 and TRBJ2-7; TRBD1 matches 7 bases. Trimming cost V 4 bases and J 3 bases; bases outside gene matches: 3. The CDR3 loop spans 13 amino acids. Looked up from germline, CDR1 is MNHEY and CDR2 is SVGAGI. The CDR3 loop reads CASSSGTDYEQYF. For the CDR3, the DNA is TGTGCCAGCAGTTCCGGGACAGACTACGAGCAGTACTTC.

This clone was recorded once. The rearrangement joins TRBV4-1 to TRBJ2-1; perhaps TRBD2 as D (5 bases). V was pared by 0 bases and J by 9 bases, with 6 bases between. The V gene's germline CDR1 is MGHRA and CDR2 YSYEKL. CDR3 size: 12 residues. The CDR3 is CASSQELGEQFF. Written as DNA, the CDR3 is TGCGCCAGCAGCCAAGAACTAGGTGAGCAGTTCTTC.

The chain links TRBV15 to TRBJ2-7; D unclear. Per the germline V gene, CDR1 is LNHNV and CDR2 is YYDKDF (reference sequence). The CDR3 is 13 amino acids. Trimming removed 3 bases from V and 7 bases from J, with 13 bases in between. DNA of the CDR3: TGTGCCACCAGCAGGGATAAGACGAGGGAGCAGTACTTC. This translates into CATSRDKTREQYF.

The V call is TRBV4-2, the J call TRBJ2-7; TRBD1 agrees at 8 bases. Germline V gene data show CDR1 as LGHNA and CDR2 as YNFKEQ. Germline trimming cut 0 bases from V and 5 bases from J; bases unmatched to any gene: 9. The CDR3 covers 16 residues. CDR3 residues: CASSQDLHRGSDEQYF. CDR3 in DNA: TGTGCCAGCAGCCAAGATTTACACAGGGGGAGCGACGAGCAGTACTTC.

As DNA, the CDR3 is TGTGCCAGCAGTTCGGGGGGGCACTACAATGAGCAGTTCTTC. Protein product: CASSSGGHYNEQFF. The chain combines TRBV28 with TRBJ2-1; 8 bases fit TRBD2. Trimming at V came to 4 bases and at J to 3 bases, leaving 2 bases not matched to a gene. Germline-derived CDR1 and CDR2 are MDHEN and SYDVKM. The CDR3 is made up of 14 amino acids.

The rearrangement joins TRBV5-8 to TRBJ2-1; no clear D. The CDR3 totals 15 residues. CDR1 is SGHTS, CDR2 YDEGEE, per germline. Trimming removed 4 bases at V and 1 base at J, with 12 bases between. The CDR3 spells CASSLHMSSYNEQFF. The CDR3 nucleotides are TGTGCCAGCAGCCTCCACATGTCATCCTACAATGAGCAGTTCTTC.

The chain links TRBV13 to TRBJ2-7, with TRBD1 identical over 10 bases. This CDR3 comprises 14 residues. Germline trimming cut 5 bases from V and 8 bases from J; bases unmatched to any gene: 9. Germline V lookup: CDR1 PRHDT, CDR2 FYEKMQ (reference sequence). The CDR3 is CASSQIRDRGKQYF. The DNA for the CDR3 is TGTGCCAGCAGCCAAATCCGGGACAGGGGAAAGCAGTACTTC. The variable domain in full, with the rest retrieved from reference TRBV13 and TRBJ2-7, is AAGVIQSPRHLIKEKRETATLKCYPIPRHDTVYWYQQGPGQDPQFLISFYEKMQSDKGSIPDRFSAQQFSDYHSELNMSSLELGDSALYFCASSQIRDRGKQYFGPGTRLTVT.